This T cell receptor beta chain emerged from a study of identical twins. Findings of the study overall: Weaker excess twin sharing was seen among beta out-of-frame sequences. Cord blood beta clonotypes present at high abundance carried fewer insertions; no such pattern appeared in memory repertoires.

Each donor was a healthy Caucasian. This clonotype occurred a few times. Its antigen remains unidentified. Looked up from germline, CDR1 is SGHTA and CDR2 is FQGNSA. V lost 5 bases and J lost 4; bases outside the gene matches: 4. There are 14 residues in the CDR3. Each CDR3 protein is one row after TCRdb ran MiXCR on the 5' RACE reads. This repertoire shows 700,000 or so distinct CDR3 sequences, 21% found once; its top ten account for 4.3%. In addition, the sample was reused for a study of T cells expressing NK-cell markers. That work adds: Restriction of the sorted population to alpha-beta TCR T cells was achieved in several experiments with an anti-gamma-delta TCR antibody.

J is TRBJ1-3 and V is TRBV7-2; the match to TRBD1 covers 8 bases. Sequenced sample: PBMCs. This receptor was obtained from a woman under 30 in good health. The CDR3 reads CASSLSGGGNTIYF. CDR3 in DNA: TGTGCCAGCAGCCTGTCAGGGGGCGGAAACACCATATATTTT.